This T cell receptor (beta chain) was identified during a study of early T cells in non-severe SARS-CoV-2 infection. Study overall: Sequencing was performed on bulk RNA from unsorted whole blood, leaving chains unpaired.

Study outcomes and limitations: Reliance on VDJdb matching favored anti-spike CD8 responses; private and CD4 specificities were missed.

This clonotype was observed at least ten times. Its antigen is as yet unknown. V shed 4 bases, J shed 5 bases, and the junction held 3 bases outside the gene matches. Germline V gene sequence: CDR1 SGHRS, CDR2 YFSETQ. The CDR3 loop spans 13 amino acids. Individual cDNA molecules carried attached unique molecular identifiers. TCRdb passed the 5' RACE reads through MiXCR, listing each CDR3 protein once. Counted here are approximately 30,000 distinct CDR3 sequences, approximately 5% occurring once; the ten biggest clones make up 20% to 25%. The sequencing sample was made of whole blood. The TCR was taken from an adult who was a healthcare worker with PCR-confirmed SARS-CoV-2 infection or an uninfected control (not recorded which). V usage is TRBV5-1 and J usage is TRBJ2-7; 10 bases agree with TRBD1. The CDR3: CASSTDRGDEQYF. Written as DNA, the CDR3 is TGCGCCAGCAGCACGGACAGGGGGGACGAGCAGTACTTC. Full variable domain (outside the CDR3, taken from reference TRBV5-1 and TRBJ2-7): KAGVTQTPRYLIKTRGQQVTLSCSPISGHRSVSWYQQTPGQGLQFLFEYFSETQRNKGNFPGRFSGRQFSNSRSEMNVSTLELGDSALYLCASSTDRGDEQYFGPGTRLTVT.